The source of this T cell receptor (beta chain) is a study of T cells in women clearing cervical HPV infection. About the study: Cases' blood sampling followed lesion detection by median approximately 150 days (90 to 200).

Worth noting for this clone: The read terminates 3 residues before the CDR3 end, so the remaining end is supplied by the germline J gene.

Profiled with immunoSEQ multiplex PCR; TCRdb holds only in-frame clones, not every one. The listing contains around 31,000 clones. V lost 5 bases, J lost 5 bases, and 6 bases stayed unmatched. The CDR3 has 15 amino acids. Germline V gene sequence: CDR1 SNHLY, CDR2 FYNNEI. This sequence was found in a woman aged 18 to 75 with a cervical HPV16 infection that either progressed to CIN3+ or cleared (not recorded which). The chain recombines TRBV2 with TRBJ1-6; TRBD1 agrees at 7 bases. Sequencing was done on a sample of blood buffy coat. The chain's CDR3 is CASSSRTGNNSPLHF. Incomplete CDR3 DNA: TGTGCCAGCAGTTCGAGGACAGGAAATAATTCACCC.